A selection of T cell receptor beta chains follows, all from one sample in a study of OX40 agonist ivuxolimab in advanced cancers. TCRdb's copy holds only in-frame clones and misses some; the assay was immunoSEQ multiplex PCR. The sample contains around 75,000 clones, roughly 86% of which appear only once. This specimen was CD4+ or CD8+ T cells sorted from blood, taken in a trial of the OX40 agonist ivuxolimab. Every receptor here comes from an adult with an advanced solid tumor such as melanoma, head and neck, liver or kidney cancer. Each CDR3 is given with its conserved first and last residue. A D gene is named only where the DNA matches it firmly. The size field is filled for only some rows; it gives once, few, many or a size class.

>TRBV16|NA|TRBD1|TRBJ2-2
CASSLSGTVNTGELFF
TGTGCCAGCAGCCTTTCCGGGACAGTTAACACCGGGGAGCTGTTTTTT
>TRBV15|NA|TRBD2|TRBJ2-7
CATSRTTSGGGEQYF
TGTGCCACCAGCAGAACCACTAGCGGGGGGGGCGAGCAGTACTTC
>TRBV7-8|NA|NA|TRBJ2-5
CASSLSETQYF
TGTGCCAGCAGCTTATCCGAGACCCAGTACTTC
>TRBV5-4|NA|NA|TRBJ1-2
CASKPRGVGYGYTF
TGTGCCAGCAAACCCCGGGGGGTTGGCTATGGCTACACCTTC
>TRBV7-2|NA|NA|TRBJ2-1
CASSLDRLPNEQFF
TGTGCCAGCAGCTTAGACAGACTCCCCAATGAGCAGTTCTTC
>TRBV5-1|NA|TRBD1|TRBJ1-2
CASSWTGTANYGYTF
TGCGCCAGCAGCTGGACCGGGACAGCTAACTATGGCTACACCTTC
>TRBV5-4|NA|TRBD1|TRBJ2-7
CASSRGQGQYEQYF
TGTGCCAGCAGCCGGGGACAGGGGCAATACGAGCAGTACTTC
>TRBV10-3|NA|TRBD2|TRBJ2-5
CAISGVTTSAQETQYF
TGTGCCATCAGTGGGGTCACTACTAGCGCCCAAGAGACCCAGTACTTC
>TRBV7-2|NA|NA|TRBJ1-1
CASSRRDAGNTEAFF
TGTGCCAGCAGCCGTCGGGACGCCGGTAACACTGAAGCTTTCTTT
>TRBV11-3|NA|NA|TRBJ2-1
CASSLWTASYNEQFF
TGTGCCAGCAGCCTCTGGACGGCCTCCTACAATGAGCAGTTCTTC
>TRBV14|NA|NA|TRBJ2-1
CASSQERSESSYNEQFF
TGTGCCAGCAGCCAAGAACGAAGCGAGAGCTCCTACAATGAGCAGTTCTTC
>TRBV5-1|NA|TRBD2|TRBJ2-5
CASSLVGPPAGETQYF
TGCGCCAGCAGCTTGGTAGGGCCCCCAGCGGGGGAGACCCAGTACTTC
>TRBV28|NA|TRBD2|TRBJ2-3
CASSLERGADTQYF
TGTGCCAGCAGTTTGGAGCGGGGGGCAGATACGCAGTATTTT
>TRBV4-2|NA|NA|TRBJ2-7
CASSQDGADEQYF
TGTGCCAGCAGCCAAGATGGGGCGGACGAGCAGTACTTC
>TRBV30|NA|NA|TRBJ1-3
CASTRSGSGNTIYF
TGTGCCTCCACACGGAGCGGCTCTGGAAACACCATATATTTT
>TRBV19|NA|NA|TRBJ2-7
CASSNRRDHYEQYF
TGTGCCAGTAGTAACCGCCGGGACCACTACGAGCAGTACTTC
>TRBV19|few|NA|TRBJ1-3
CASSRPGSGNTIYF
TGTGCCAGTAGTCGCCCCGGGTCTGGAAACACCATATATTTT
>TRBV28|NA|NA|TRBJ2-7
CASSLPETLMGYEQYF
TGTGCCAGCAGTTTACCAGAGACGTTGATGGGTTACGAGCAGTACTTC
>TRBV5-1|NA|NA|TRBJ1-2
CASSPSPDRPGGYTF
TGCGCCAGCAGCCCATCCCCGGACAGACCTGGAGGCTACACCTTC
>TRBV25-1|NA|TRBD2|TRBJ2-5
CASTLAGGGETQYF
TGTGCCAGCACCCTGGCGGGGGGTGGAGAGACCCAGTACTTC
>TRBV5-1|NA|TRBD1|TRBJ2-5
CASSFDPLGQGQETQYF
TGCGCCAGCAGCTTTGACCCCCTAGGACAGGGCCAAGAGACCCAGTACTTC
>TRBV4-1|NA|NA|TRBJ1-6
CASSQGSGQSNSPLHF
TGCGCCAGCAGCCAAGGCTCTGGACAGAGCAATTCACCCCTCCACTTT
>TRBV4-1|NA|TRBD2|TRBJ2-7
CASSQAGRATEQYF
TGCGCCAGCAGCCAAGCCGGGAGGGCCACCGAGCAGTACTTC
>TRBV29-1|NA|NA|TRBJ1-1
CSVYRQAGNTEAFF
TGCAGCGTTTACCGACAGGCCGGGAACACTGAAGCTTTCTTT
>TRBV2|NA|NA|TRBJ1-3
CASRRQSSGNTIYF
TGTGCCAGCAGGCGACAGAGCTCTGGAAACACCATATATTTT
>TRBV7-8|NA|NA|TRBJ2-1
CASSLAYSSYNEQFF
TGTGCCAGCAGCTTAGCGTATAGCTCCTACAATGAGCAGTTCTTC
>TRBV2|NA|NA|TRBJ2-3
CASSDHKTDTQYF
TGTGCCAGCAGTGATCACAAGACAGATACGCAGTATTTT
>TRBV19|few|NA|TRBJ2-2
CASSISKNTGELFF
TGTGCCAGTAGTATCAGTAAGAACACCGGGGAGCTGTTTTTT
>TRBV20-1|NA|TRBD1|TRBJ2-7
CSADRGGEQYF
TGCAGTGCTGACAGGGGTGGGGAGCAGTACTTC
>TRBV4-1|NA|TRBD1|TRBJ1-1
CASSQGSPQGAAGTEAFF
TGCGCCAGCAGCCAAGGGTCCCCTCAGGGGGCGGCGGGTACTGAAGCTTTCTTT
>TRBV5-4|NA|NA|TRBJ2-1
CASSRGRGQGDEQFF
TGTGCCAGCAGCCGGGGCAGGGGCCAGGGCGATGAGCAGTTCTTC
>TRBV28|NA|NA|TRBJ1-3
CASSLFQFSGNTIYF
TGTGCCAGCAGTTTGTTTCAGTTCTCTGGAAACACCATATATTTT